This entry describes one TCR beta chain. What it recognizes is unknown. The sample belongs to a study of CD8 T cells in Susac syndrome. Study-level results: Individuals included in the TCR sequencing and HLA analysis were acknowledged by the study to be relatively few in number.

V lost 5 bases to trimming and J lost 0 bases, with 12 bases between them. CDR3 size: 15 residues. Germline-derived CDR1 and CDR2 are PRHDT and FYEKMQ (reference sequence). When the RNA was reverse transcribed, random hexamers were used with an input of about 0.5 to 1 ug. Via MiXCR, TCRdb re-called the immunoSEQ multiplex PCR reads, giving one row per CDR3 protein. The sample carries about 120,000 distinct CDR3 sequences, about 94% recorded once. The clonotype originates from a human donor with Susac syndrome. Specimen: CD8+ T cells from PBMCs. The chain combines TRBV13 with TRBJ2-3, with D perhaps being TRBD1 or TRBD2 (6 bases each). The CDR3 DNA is TGTGCCAGCAGCCAACGGGGGCCAAGCACAGATACGCAGTATTTT. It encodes CASSQRGPSTDTQYF.